One and the same sample provided the 29 T cell receptor beta chains below, sequenced in a study of spatial heterogeneity in lung cancer (dated by TCRdb to between 2019 and 2020). Library preparation employed 5' RACE. The reads were generated on a NextSeq 500. The raw public reads went through TCRdb reprocessing: fastp at Q25, MiXCR clone calling, in-frame beta chains kept. For every CDR3 protein sequence, its rows merge into one entry that carries the most common genes and DNA. The sample includes tens of thousands of distinct CDR3 sequences, with 4.6% observed a single time. The top ten clonotypes cover about 32% of the sample. This specimen's time point label, per the study, means: sample taken at primary tumor resection. TCR sequencing used whole RNA extracted from tumor and nontumor lung tissue, or from cryopreserved PBMC samples, without cell sorting. The sample in question was PBMCs, obtained at surgery. These TCRs come from a male donor with early-stage non-small cell lung cancer.

This clonotype was recorded at least ten times. The V and J genes are TRBV6-2 or TRBV6-3 and TRBJ2-6; tentatively, D is TRBD1 or TRBD2 (5 bases each). This CDR3 contains 16 residues. V lost 0 bases and J lost 0, with 6 bases in between. Germline V gene data show CDR1 as MNHEY and CDR2 as SVGEGT. For the CDR3, the DNA is TGTGCCAGCAGTTACTCTGGGGGCTCTGGGGCCAACGTCCTGACTTTC. This sequence encodes CASSYSGGSGANVLTF.

Ten or more counts support this clonotype. The chain has TRBV3-1 and TRBJ2-6, with no clear D. V was pared by 4 bases and J by 2 bases, with 12 bases between. The CDR3 runs 16 residues. The germline V gene encodes CDR1 LGHDT and CDR2 YNNKEL (reference sequence). This CDR3 reads CASSLGRTTGANVLTF. The CDR3 DNA reads as TGTGCCAGCAGCCTAGGGCGGACGACTGGGGCCAACGTCCTGACTTTC.

The chain uses TRBV7-9 and TRBJ2-3, with D perhaps given as TRBD1 or TRBD2 (5 bases each). Looked up from germline, CDR1 is SEHNR and CDR2 is FQNEAQ (reference sequence). V lost 1 base, J lost 0 bases, and 14 bases lay in between. The CDR3 contains 17 residues. The CDR3 nucleotides read TGTGCCAGCAGCTTAGGGGACGCAGCGGTGAGCACAGATACGCAGTATTTT. Amino acids: CASSLGDAAVSTDTQYF.

This clonotype has at least ten counts. The chain recombines TRBV7-9 with TRBJ2-7, with D possibly matching TRBD1 (5 bases). The CDR3 has 16 residues. Per the germline V gene, CDR1 is SEHNR and CDR2 is FQNEAQ (reference sequence). The germline V and J ends were trimmed by 5 bases and 0 bases, with 17 bases remaining between them. CDR3 sequence reads: CASSNAGQGSSYEQYF. The DNA of the CDR3 is TGTGCCAGCAGCAATGCCGGGCAGGGAAGCTCCTACGAGCAGTACTTC.

This clonotype was seen repeatedly, ten times or more. V and J are TRBV25-1 and TRBJ2-7; D is ambiguous. Germline loops: CDR1 MGHDK, CDR2 SYGVNS. Deletions cut 7 bases from V and 3 bases from J, with 10 bases between. This CDR3 region has 12 residues. Here the CDR3 reads CASTDRVYEQYF. For the CDR3, the DNA is TGTGCCAGCACGGACCGCGTCTACGAGCAGTACTTC.

There are many counts of this clonotype. V and J are TRBV4-1 and TRBJ2-1, with 8 bases matching TRBD2. Trimming cost V 1 base and J 9 bases; bases outside gene matches: 5. Germline V gives CDR1 MGHRA, CDR2 YSYEKL. CDR3 size: 14 residues. CDR3: CASSQGRREGEQFF. The CDR3 region has the DNA TGCGCCAGCAGCCAAGGCAGACGGGAGGGTGAGCAGTTCTTC.

In this sample, this clonotype turned up a few times. The CDR3 DNA reads as TGTGCCAGCAGCTTAACGTATCGTGGGGATGGAACAGATACGCAGTATTTT. It specifies CASSLTYRGDGTDTQYF. The chain employs TRBV7-3 and TRBJ2-3, with D uncertain. V was trimmed by 0 bases and J by 3 bases, leaving 16 bases between them. The CDR3 loop spans 17 amino acids. Germline V gives CDR1 SGHTA, CDR2 FQGTGA.

This clonotype was found many times. The chain uses TRBV5-4 and TRBJ2-1; 9 bases match TRBD2. CDR1 is SGHNT, CDR2 YYREEE, per germline (reference sequence). Germline trimming cut 5 bases from V and 8 bases from J; bases unmatched to any gene: 5. The CDR3 contains 13 residues. CDR3 coding DNA: TGTGCCAGCAGGACTAGCGGTGTATATGAGCAGTTCTTC. It translates to CASRTSGVYEQFF.

This clonotype was seen many times. The rearrangement links TRBV6-6 to TRBJ2-7; 9 bases are a match to TRBD1. The CDR3 is 15 amino acids. V dropped 2 bases and J dropped 5; count of bases not matched to a gene: 7. The germline CDR1 and CDR2 sequences are MNHNY and SVGAGI (reference sequence). The CDR3 nucleotides read TGTGCCAGCAGTTACCCCACCGGACAGGGGAACGAGCAGTACTTC. Its protein is CASSYPTGQGNEQYF.

V is TRBV12-5 and J is TRBJ2-4, with TRBD2 matching over 11 bases. Germline V CDR1 and CDR2: LGHNT, FRNRAP. V shed 4 bases, J shed 3 bases, and the junction held 11 bases outside the gene matches. This CDR3 spans 18 amino acids. The CDR3 spells CASGSLAGGQRVKNIQYF. CDR3 nucleotides: TGTGCTAGTGGTTCGCTAGCGGGGGGACAGCGAGTCAAAAACATTCAGTACTTC.

This clonotype is judged large. This chain uses TRBV6-4 with TRBJ1-2; D not resolved. The CDR3 is 13 residues long. Germline V lookup: CDR1 MRHNA, CDR2 SNTAGT. Trimming pared 8 bases from V and 4 bases from J, leaving 14 bases between. CDR3 sequence reads: CASSNTEGYGYTF. CDR3 DNA sequence: TGTGCCAGCTCAAACACAGAGGGCTATGGCTACACCTTC.

This clonotype was detected many times. The rearrangement uses TRBV7-9 and TRBJ2-3; D remains ambiguous. Germline V lookup: CDR1 SEHNR, CDR2 FQNEAQ (reference sequence). CDR3 length: 13 residues. Trimming took 3 bases from V and 6 from J, leaving 10 bases between them. The CDR3 nucleotides are TGTGCCAGCAGCTTTGACCTTGGGGATACGCAGTATTTT. Protein product: CASSFDLGDTQYF.

The table lists this clonotype with many counts. V is TRBV18 and J is TRBJ2-7, with 9 bases fitting TRBD1. J lost 6 bases, V lost 4 bases, and 13 bases had no gene match. The CDR3 length is 16 residues. Germline lookup yields CDR1 KGHSH and CDR2 LQKENI. CDR3 region: CASSRPGGQGYSEQYF. The DNA for the CDR3 is TGTGCCAGCTCACGTCCGGGAGGACAGGGGTACAGCGAGCAGTACTTC. Based on the CDR3 plus reference TRBV18 and TRBJ2-7, the full variable domain is NAGVMQNPRHLVRRRGQEARLRCSPMKGHSHVYWYRQLPEEGLKFMVYLQKENIIDESGMPKERFSAEFPKEGPSILRIQQVVRGDSAAYFCASSRPGGQGYSEQYFGPGTRLTVT.

Ten or more counts support this clonotype. This chain joins TRBV7-9 and TRBJ1-1; D is unclear. Germline V lookup: CDR1 SEHNR, CDR2 FQNEAQ (reference sequence). Trimming shortened V by 5 bases and J by 1 base, and 8 bases separated the two germline ends. There are 13 residues in the CDR3. CDR3 bases: TGTGCCAGCAGCCCCCTGGGGAACACTGAAGCTTTCTTT. This gives the protein CASSPLGNTEAFF. The full variable domain, with the rest looked up from reference TRBV7-9 and TRBJ1-1, is DTGVSQNPRHKITKRGQNVTFRCDPISEHNRLYWYRQTLGQGPEFLTYFQNEAQLEKSRLLSDRFSAERPKGSFSTLEIQRTEQGDSAMYLCASSPLGNTEAFFGQGTRLTVV.

This clonotype has ten or more counts. The chain is built from TRBV29-1 and TRBJ1-6; D not certain. Trimming removed 5 bases from V and 8 bases from J, with 16 bases in between. The CDR3 spans 14 residues. CDR1 SQVTM and CDR2 ANQGSEA come from the germline V gene. As DNA, the CDR3 is TGCAGCGTTAAGGGAGGCCGTGGTGATTCACCCCTCCACTTT. Translating gives CSVKGGRGDSPLHF. Using reference TRBV29-1 and TRBJ1-6 for the parts outside the CDR3, the full variable domain is SAVISQKPSRDICQRGTSLTIQCQVDSQVTMMFWYRQQPGQSLTLIATANQGSEATYESGFVIDKFPISRPNLTFSTLTVSNMSPEDSSIYLCSVKGGRGDSPLHFGNGTRLTVT.

At least ten counts were recorded for this clonotype. J is TRBJ2-3 and V is TRBV5-1, with D possibly TRBD1 on 8 matching bases. The germline V gene has CDR1 SGHRS and CDR2 YFSETQ. Trimming took 4 bases from V and 4 from J, leaving 19 bases between them. The CDR3 contains 16 residues. The chain's CDR3 is CASSPINRGGPDTQYF. CDR3 DNA sequence: TGCGCCAGCAGCCCGATAAACAGGGGGGGACCAGATACGCAGTATTTT.

This clonotype showed up many times. J is TRBJ2-7 and V is TRBV7-8; D gene uncertain. V was pared by 4 bases and J by 2 bases, with 12 bases between. The CDR3 is 14 residues long. Germline-derived CDR1 and CDR2 are SGHVS and FQNEAQ. CDR3 in amino acids: CASSSTSETYEQYF. The CDR3 DNA follows: TGTGCCAGCAGCTCGACCTCAGAAACCTACGAGCAGTACTTC. The variable domain in full, completed from reference TRBV7-8 and TRBJ2-7, reads GAGVSQSPRYKVAKRGQDVALRCDPISGHVSLFWYQQALGQGPEFLTYFQNEAQLDKSGLPSDRFFAERPEGSVSTLKIQRTQQEDSAVYLCASSSTSETYEQYFGPGTRLTVT.

This clonotype was seen at least ten times. V usage is TRBV28 and J usage is TRBJ2-1; no definite D call. The CDR3 has 15 residues. The V gene's germline CDR1 is MDHEN and CDR2 SYDVKM. The germline V and J ends were trimmed by 6 bases and 4 bases, with 16 bases remaining between them. CDR3 in amino acids: CASRPPGSRYNEQFF. In nucleotides, the CDR3 is TGTGCCAGCAGGCCCCCAGGCTCCCGATACAATGAGCAGTTCTTC.

Concerning this clonotype itself: The junction and the germline gene differ at one end; a read error may be behind it. This chain joins TRBV5-1 and TRBJ2-7; D could derive from TRBD1 or TRBD2 (6 bases each). The CDR3 sequence is 15 residues long. CDR1 and CDR2 (germline): SGHRS, YFSETQ. CDR3 DNA: TGCGTCAGCAGCTTTGGGCGGGGAGGCAGGGGCGAGCAGTACTTC. This gives the protein CVSSFGRGGRGEQYF.

This clonotype showed up many times. The chain joins TRBV7-2 to TRBJ2-7, with D perhaps TRBD2 (8 bases). This CDR3 comprises 13 residues. Trimming took 4 bases from V and 13 from J, leaving 20 bases between them. The germline gives CDR1 SGHTA, CDR2 FQGNSA. CDR3: CASSSRGERGNYF. CDR3 nucleotide sequence: TGTGCCAGCAGCTCCAGGGGGGAGCGGGGGAATTACTTC.

This clonotype was seen ten or more times. V gene TRBV7-9 combines with J gene TRBJ2-7, with TRBD1 matching over 9 bases. The CDR3 is made up of 14 amino acids. J gave up 6 bases and V 4 bases, and 7 bases lay outside the gene matches. Per germline, CDR1 SEHNR and CDR2 FQNEAQ (reference sequence). The CDR3 coding sequence is TGTGCCAGCAGCTCCCCCGGGACAGGGCCCGAGCAGTACTTC. Residues: CASSSPGTGPEQYF.

This clonotype has ten or more counts. This chain uses TRBV14 with TRBJ2-3; 8 nucleotides align to TRBD1. The CDR3 consists of 16 residues. Trimming at V came to 5 bases and at J to 0 bases, leaving 7 bases not matched to a gene. Per germline, CDR1 SGHDN and CDR2 FVKESK. The CDR3 here is CASSVGTGMSTDTQYF. CDR3 coding DNA: TGTGCCAGCAGCGTCGGGACAGGAATGAGCACAGATACGCAGTATTTT. The whole variable domain, remainder taken from reference TRBV14 and TRBJ2-3, is EAGVTQFPSHSVIEKGQTVTLRCDPISGHDNLYWYRRVMGKEIKFLLHFVKESKQDESGMPNNRFLAERTGGTYSTLKVQPAELEDSGVYFCASSVGTGMSTDTQYFGPGTRLTVL.

This clonotype was seen at least ten times. V gene TRBV5-1 combines with J gene TRBJ1-1, with 7 bases aligning to TRBD1. The CDR3 has 14 amino acids. CDR1 and CDR2 (germline): SGHRS, YFSETQ. V trimming: 4 bases; J trimming: 4 bases; junction bases outside the gene matches: 7. The CDR3 sequence: CASSPPGGSTEAFF. The CDR3 coding sequence is TGCGCCAGCAGCCCCCCAGGGGGTAGCACTGAAGCTTTCTTT.

There are many counts of this clonotype. The gene calls are TRBV6-5 and TRBJ2-2; TRBD2 might be the D (6 bases). Trimming left V 0 bases short and J 0 bases short, with 11 bases between. Germline CDR1 is MNHEY and CDR2 is SVGAGI. CDR3 length: 17 residues. In DNA, the CDR3 is TGTGCCAGCAGTTACTCGCTCCTAGCGCCGAACACCGGGGAGCTGTTTTTT. Protein product: CASSYSLLAPNTGELFF.

In its sample, this clonotype was seen a few times. A read error may be the cause here, since a much bigger clone is one base away. This chain uses TRBV30 with TRBJ1-1, with TRBD1 as a possible D gene (5 bases). The germline CDR1 and CDR2 sequences are GTSNPN and SVGIG (reference sequence). V was trimmed by 4 bases and J by 11 bases, leaving 26 bases between them. This CDR3 spans 15 amino acids. CDR3 sequence reads: CAWTPYLQDPKGAFF. Here the CDR3 DNA reads TGTGCCTGGACCCCATATCTACAGGATCCAAAAGGGGCTTTCTTT.

This clonotype was seen ten or more times. The gene calls are TRBV7-2 and TRBJ2-3, with 10 bases fitting TRBD2. V lost 7 bases, J lost 8 bases, and 18 bases stayed unmatched. CDR1 and CDR2 (germline): SGHTA, FQGNSA. The CDR3 contains 17 residues. The DNA for the CDR3 is TGTGCCAGCACCCCTGTGTCCGGGACTAGCGTAACCGGTACGCAGTATTTT. The encoded protein is CASTPVSGTSVTGTQYF.

The gene calls are TRBV7-9 and TRBJ2-7; TRBD1 aligns across 8 bases. V lost 5 bases to trimming and J lost 5 bases; unmatched junction nucleotides: 11. This CDR3 has 15 amino acids. The germline CDR1 and CDR2 sequences are SEHNR and FQNEAQ (reference sequence). The CDR3 bases are TGTGCCAGCAGCCTCCCCCAGGGGGCGAGGGACGAGCAGTACTTC. Protein: CASSLPQGARDEQYF.

This clonotype was found many times. This sequence joins TRBV7-8 and TRBJ2-3; 8 nucleotides match TRBD2. V shed 4 bases and J 0 bases; nucleotides not matched to a gene: 6. This CDR3 has 16 amino acids. CDR1 and CDR2 (germline): SGHVS, FQNEAQ. DNA for the CDR3: TGTGCCAGCAGCTGGGCGGCGGGGGGAAGCACAGATACGCAGTATTTT. It codes for CASSWAAGGSTDTQYF.

Turning to this clonotype: A much larger clone differs from this one at a single base, so this may be a read error. The J gene is TRBJ1-6, the V gene TRBV27; tentative D call: TRBD1 (5 bases). The length of the CDR3 is 12 residues. CDR1 and CDR2 from the germline V gene are MNHEY and SMNVEV (reference sequence). DNA for the CDR3: TGTACCAGCTGGGACTTAAATTCACCCCTCCACTTT. Encoded protein: CTSWDLNSPLHF.